This entry is about one T cell receptor beta chain. The target antigen is unknown. PBMCs were isolated at a quantity of at least 6 million per sample. With 1 base removed from V and 0 bases from J, the gap between germline ends came to 11 bases. CDR3 size: 16 residues. CDR1 is MNHEY and CDR2 is SMNVEV in the germline V gene (reference sequence). The sample is drawn from a study of blood T cells in healthy people across ages. Points from the study as a whole: Conclusively comparing naive with antigen-experienced cells was impossible with unsorted PBMCs.

A J-beta primer mix and a sample-barcoded 5' primer were used in a second PCR of roughly 6 to 12 cycles. A single record per CDR3 protein comes from TCRdb applying MiXCR to the 5' RACE reads. This table holds around 1.7 million distinct CDR3 sequences, 28% found once. J is TRBJ2-3 and V is TRBV27; D is unclear. What was sequenced was blood. This clonotype originated in a woman in her thirties in good health. The chain's CDR3 is CASSLWKGSSTDTQYF. Written as DNA, the CDR3 is TGTGCCAGCAGTTTATGGAAAGGGTCAAGCACAGATACGCAGTATTTT.